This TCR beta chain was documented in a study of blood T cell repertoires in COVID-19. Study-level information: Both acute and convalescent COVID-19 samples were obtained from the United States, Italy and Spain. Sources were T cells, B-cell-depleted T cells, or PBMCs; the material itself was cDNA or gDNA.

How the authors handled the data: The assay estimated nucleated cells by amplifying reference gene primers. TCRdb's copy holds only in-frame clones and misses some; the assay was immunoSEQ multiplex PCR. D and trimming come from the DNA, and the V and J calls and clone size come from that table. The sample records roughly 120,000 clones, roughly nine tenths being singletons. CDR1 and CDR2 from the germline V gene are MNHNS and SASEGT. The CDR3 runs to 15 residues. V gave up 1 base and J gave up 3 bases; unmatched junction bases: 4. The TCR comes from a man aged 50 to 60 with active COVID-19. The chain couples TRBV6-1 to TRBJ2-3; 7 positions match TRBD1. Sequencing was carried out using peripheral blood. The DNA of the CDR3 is TGTGCCAGCAGTGAAGACAGGGGATGGACAGATACGCAGTATTTT. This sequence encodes CASSEDRGWTDTQYF.